These 22 T cell receptor beta chains came from one sample sequenced in a study of cytomegalovirus exposure and HLA in healthy donors. Primers included in the PCR were 60 Vbeta and 13 Jbeta primers. Clones were sequenced by immunoSEQ multiplex PCR, and TCRdb holds only the in-frame ones, with some missing. The sample lists approximately 140,000 clones; about 75% were seen once. Sample: PBMCs. These receptors originate from a man aged 18 to 35 in good health and CMV-seronegative.

The CDR3 sequence: CASSVQTAAGGSPLHF. The CDR3 nucleotides read TGTGCCAGCAGCGTGCAGACTGCCGCGGGCGGATCACCCCTCCACTTT. The chain uses TRBV9 and TRBJ1-6; no reliable D call. Looked up from germline, CDR1 is SGDLS and CDR2 is YYNGEE. Deletions cut 2 bases from V and 10 bases from J, with 19 bases between. This CDR3 contains 16 residues.

The J gene is TRBJ2-2, the V gene TRBV4-1; D is uncertain. Trimming took off 5 bases at V and 0 bases at J, with 10 bases between the two ends. CDR1 and CDR2 from the germline V gene are MGHRA and YSYEKL. CDR3 length equals 15 residues. CDR3 amino acids: CASSDDQANTGELFF. CDR3 DNA: TGCGCCAGCAGCGATGACCAGGCGAACACCGGGGAGCTGTTTTTT.

The V and J genes are TRBV4-1 and TRBJ2-7; 10 nucleotides match TRBD2. Germline CDR1 is MGHRA and CDR2 is YSYEKL. With 3 bases clipped from V and 3 bases from J, the junction kept 5 bases outside the gene matches. CDR3 length: 15 residues. In DNA, the CDR3 is TGCGCCAGCAGCCATAGAGGACTAGCGGACTACGAGCAGTACTTC. Translating gives CASSHRGLADYEQYF.

This chain uses TRBV5-1 with TRBJ2-1; TRBD1 matches 9 bases. Germline V gene lookup returns CDR1 SGHRS and CDR2 YFSETQ. After removal of 0 bases from V and 8 bases from J, the junction contained 9 bases not matched to a gene. This CDR3 has 16 residues. CDR3 sequence (DNA): TGCGCCAGCAGCTTGGAGGGCGGGACAGGGCAGCATGAGCAGTTCTTC. Amino acids: CASSLEGGTGQHEQFF.

The J gene is TRBJ1-5, the V gene TRBV18; D is possibly TRBD1 (6 bases). This CDR3 has 15 amino acids. V lost 4 bases, J lost 7 bases, and 17 bases lay in between. CDR1 is KGHSH and CDR2 is LQKENI in the germline V gene. The DNA for the CDR3 is TGTGCCAGCTCACTTCGACAGGCTTCTAACCAGCCCCAGCATTTT. Encoded protein: CASSLRQASNQPQHF.

This clone was found once. CDR3 protein: CASSQAGFNEKLFF. The DNA of the CDR3 is TGTGCCAGCAGCCAAGCAGGGTTTAATGAAAAACTGTTTTTT. This chain uses TRBV7-6 with TRBJ1-4; the D gene is possibly TRBD1 (5 bases). Germline loops: CDR1 SGHVS, CDR2 FNYEAQ. Trimming took 5 bases from V and 4 from J, leaving 11 bases between them. This CDR3 region has 14 residues.

This chain connects TRBV30 to TRBJ1-4, with a possible D match to TRBD1 (6 bases). Germline loops: CDR1 GTSNPN, CDR2 SVGIG (reference sequence). The CDR3 is made up of 15 amino acids. Trimming removed 2 bases from V and 2 bases from J, with 12 bases in between. The CDR3: CAWSRGGITNEKLFF. In nucleotides, the CDR3 is TGTGCCTGGAGTCGCGGGGGCATCACTAATGAAAAACTGTTTTTT.

This rearrangement joins TRBV18 to TRBJ2-1; D is unresolved. This CDR3 region has 13 residues. Germline V gene lookup returns CDR1 KGHSH and CDR2 LQKENI. V lost 2 bases and J 5 bases, leaving 7 bases between the germline ends. The CDR3 nucleotides read TGTGCCAGCTCACCAGTCCTCGACAATGAGCAGTTCTTC. As protein: CASSPVLDNEQFF.

This rearrangement joins TRBV11-2 to TRBJ1-3; 7 positions agree with TRBD1. The V gene's germline CDR1 is SGHAT and CDR2 FQNNGV. The CDR3 is 14 residues long. V lost 4 bases to trimming and J lost 4 bases; unmatched junction nucleotides: 4. CDR3: CASSYDRAGNTIYF. In DNA, the CDR3 is TGTGCCAGCAGCTACGACAGGGCCGGAAACACCATATATTTT.

The V and J genes are TRBV5-6 and TRBJ2-1; no reliable D call. Germline CDR1 is SGHDT and CDR2 is YYEEEE. The CDR3 consists of 14 residues. V lost 4 bases, J lost 6 bases, and 14 bases lay in between. CDR3 in DNA: TGTGCCAGCAGCATCGGAGAGGTGGGCAATGAGCAGTTCTTC. It encodes CASSIGEVGNEQFF.

CDR3 DNA: TGTGCCAGCAGCCCTTACCGGACAGGGGTAAACTATGGCTACACCTTC. This gives the protein CASSPYRTGVNYGYTF. The chain couples TRBV28 to TRBJ1-2, with 9 bases fitting TRBD1. Germline trimming cut 6 bases from V and 2 bases from J; bases unmatched to any gene: 10. The CDR3 is 16 residues long. Germline CDR1 is MDHEN and CDR2 is SYDVKM.

The V and J genes are TRBV2 and TRBJ1-4; D may be TRBD1 (6 bases). The germline CDR1 and CDR2 sequences are SNHLY and FYNNEI. The ends were cut back, 6 bases at V and 6 bases at J, with 11 bases in the middle. CDR3 size: 13 residues. The CDR3 nucleotides read TGTGCCAGCAGGGCATACAGGGATGAAAAACTGTTTTTT. Amino acid sequence: CASRAYRDEKLFF. Using reference TRBV2 and TRBJ1-4 for the parts outside the CDR3, the full variable domain is EPEVTQTPSHQVTQMGQEVILRCVPISNHLYFYWYRQILGQKVEFLVSFYNNEISEKSEIFDDQFSVERPDGSNFTLKIRSTKLEDSAMYFCASRAYRDEKLFFGSGTQLSVL.

This chain links TRBV5-1 with TRBJ1-1; maybe TRBD1 (5 bases). Germline values: CDR1 SGHRS, CDR2 YFSETQ. V was clipped by 7 bases and J by 0 bases, with 19 bases between them. The length of the CDR3 is 16 residues. The CDR3 sequence is CASGSGRRGMNTEAFF. CDR3 DNA: TGCGCCAGCGGCAGTGGCAGACGGGGGATGAACACTGAAGCTTTCTTT.

The chain joins TRBV7-3 to TRBJ2-7; 8 bases match TRBD1. The germline CDR1 and CDR2 sequences are SGHTA and FQGTGA. CDR3 length equals 15 residues. With 2 bases clipped from V and 3 bases from J, the junction kept 6 bases outside the gene matches. The chain's CDR3 is CASSLEGTGLYEQYF. CDR3 DNA sequence: TGTGCCAGCAGCTTAGAGGGGACAGGACTCTACGAGCAGTACTTC.

This clone was detected only a few times. The genes are TRBV5-1 and TRBJ2-6, with D maybe TRBD1 (5 bases). Germline-derived CDR1 and CDR2 are SGHRS and YFSETQ. The CDR3 has 15 amino acids. The V end lost 4 bases, the J end lost 4 bases, and 12 bases lay between the germline ends. This CDR3 is CASSRDRAGANVLTF. CDR3 bases: TGCGCCAGCAGCCGAGACAGAGCCGGGGCCAACGTCCTGACTTTC.

CDR3 loop: CASSLEPPAGNAGNTIYF. The CDR3 nucleotides are TGTGCCAGCAGCTTAGAGCCGCCCGCAGGGAACGCTGGAAACACCATATATTTT. The chain joins TRBV7-8 to TRBJ1-3; TRBD1 might be the D (5 bases). The CDR3 covers 18 residues. Germline V gene sequence: CDR1 SGHVS, CDR2 FQNEAQ. Trimming removed 1 base from V and 2 bases from J, with 18 bases in between.

The chain joins TRBV5-1 to TRBJ1-4, with D perhaps TRBD1 (6 bases). The CDR3 has 14 residues. CDR1 is SGHRS, CDR2 YFSETQ, per germline. V gave up 4 bases and J gave up 3 bases, with 10 bases separating them. The chain's CDR3 is CASSKQGSNEKLFF. CDR3 nucleotides: TGCGCCAGCAGCAAACAGGGATCTAATGAAAAACTGTTTTTT.

This clone has a handful of counts. The chain has TRBV18 and TRBJ2-7, with TRBD2 matching over 9 bases. There are 15 residues in the CDR3. Germline assignment: CDR1 KGHSH and CDR2 LQKENI. V dropped 0 bases and J dropped 4; count of bases not matched to a gene: 4. Here the CDR3 reads CASSPPEAGGYEQYF. In nucleotides, the CDR3 is TGTGCCAGCTCACCACCGGAGGCGGGGGGGTACGAGCAGTACTTC.

This chain joins TRBV25-1 and TRBJ1-2, with TRBD1 as a possible D gene (5 bases). From germline, CDR1 is MGHDK and CDR2 SYGVNS. This CDR3 comprises 18 residues. V lost 0 bases and J lost 1, with 18 bases in between. The CDR3 here is CASSEYGLTETFNYGYTF. The CDR3 nucleotides are TGTGCCAGCAGTGAATATGGTTTGACAGAGACCTTTAACTATGGCTACACCTTC.

V is TRBV23-1 and J is TRBJ2-7, with TRBD1 matching over 11 bases. TRBV23-1 is an ORF for which the function is uncertain. J gave up 4 bases and V 0 bases, and 11 bases lay outside the gene matches. The CDR3 spans 18 residues. The CDR3 loop reads CASSQSGGDGTGGYEQYF. The DNA of the CDR3 is TGCGCCAGCAGTCAATCGGGAGGGGACGGGACAGGGGGATACGAGCAGTACTTC.

V gene TRBV7-9 combines with J gene TRBJ1-2; 9 nucleotides line up with TRBD1. The germline CDR1 and CDR2 sequences are SEHNR and FQNEAQ (reference sequence). V lost 5 bases and J lost 6; bases outside the gene matches: 7. This CDR3 has 14 amino acids. The CDR3 DNA sequence: TGTGCCAGCAGCCGACCAGACAGGGGGGATGGCTACACCTTC. It is translated as CASSRPDRGDGYTF.

The chain links TRBV7-3 to TRBJ2-3, with D perhaps matching TRBD2 (6 bases). Germline-derived CDR1 and CDR2 are SGHTA and FQGTGA. The V gene lost 5 bases and the J gene lost 3 bases, with 18 bases spanning the gap. The CDR3 has 16 residues. The CDR3 region has the DNA TGTGCCAGCAGCCTGGTGGGGGACTCCGTGACAGATACGCAGTATTTT. Residues: CASSLVGDSVTDTQYF.